The 31 T cell receptor beta chains below all came from one sample that was sequenced in a study of blood T cell repertoires in COVID-19. The repertoire was sequenced with immunoSEQ multiplex PCR; TCRdb's copy has only in-frame clones and lacks some. The data hold about 200,000 clones, with more than 75% observed a single time. Sequencing input: peripheral blood. These TCRs come from a man aged 35-49 years with active or convalescent COVID-19.

The chain is built from TRBV7-2 and TRBJ2-5; no firm D call. The length of the CDR3 is 14 residues. The germline V and J ends were trimmed by 0 bases and 5 bases, with 10 bases remaining between them. Looked up from germline, CDR1 is SGHTA and CDR2 is FQGNSA. CDR3 sequence (DNA): TGTGCCAGCAGCTTAGCGGGTGCCAGGGAGACCCAGTACTTC. This gives the protein CASSLAGARETQYF.

V is TRBV27 and J is TRBJ1-1; the D is unclear. The germline gives CDR1 MNHEY, CDR2 SMNVEV (reference sequence). This CDR3 region has 14 residues. V was shortened by 1 base and J by 2 bases, with 8 bases between the two germline ends. CDR3 sequence (DNA): TGTGCCAGCAGTTTATGGGCAGCAAACACTGAAGCTTTCTTT. It specifies CASSLWAANTEAFF.

As concerns this clone: In the same sample, other DNA sequences code for this CDR3. The CDR3 here is CAWRLGPNYGYTF. CDR3 nucleotides: TGTGCCTGGAGGCTGGGCCCAAACTATGGCTACACCTTC. J is TRBJ1-2 and V is TRBV30, with D unclear. V lost 3 bases, J lost 2 bases, and 10 bases lay in between. This CDR3 is 13 amino acids long. Germline-derived CDR1 and CDR2 are GTSNPN and SVGIG (reference sequence).

This clone was observed once. This specimen includes other DNA sequences encoding the same CDR3. The chain employs TRBV9 and TRBJ2-1; weak D call: TRBD1 (6 bases). This CDR3 spans 14 amino acids. V gave up 4 bases and J gave up 1 base, with 9 bases separating them. Germline assignment: CDR1 SGDLS and CDR2 YYNGEE. The DNA for the CDR3 is TGTGCCAGCAGCCCAGGGGTTTCCTACAATGAGCAGTTCTTC. Translating gives CASSPGVSYNEQFF.

The genes are TRBV3-1 (or the pseudogene TRBV3-2) and TRBJ2-1; D is perhaps TRBD2 (5 bases). V lost 3 bases to trimming and J lost 4 bases, with 16 bases between them. This CDR3 has 16 residues. CDR1 LGHDT and CDR2 YNNKEL come from the germline V gene (reference sequence). The CDR3 DNA reads as TGTGCCAGCAGCCAGGCGGGCCTCCGCGCTTACAATGAGCAGTTCTTC. It yields the protein CASSQAGLRAYNEQFF.

This clone was found once. The J gene is TRBJ1-6, the V gene TRBV6-5; D possibly corresponds to TRBD1 (5 bases). V lost 2 bases, J lost 10 bases, and 12 bases lay in between. Germline V gives CDR1 MNHEY, CDR2 SVGAGI. The CDR3 sequence is 14 residues long. The CDR3 reads CASSYGQGFSPLHF. Here the CDR3 DNA reads TGTGCCAGCAGTTACGGGCAGGGTTTCTCACCCCTCCACTTT.

V usage is TRBV10-3 and J usage is TRBJ1-1; no definite D call. This CDR3 has 12 amino acids. The V end was cut by 4 bases, the J end by 3 bases, with 6 bases between. Per germline, CDR1 ENHRY and CDR2 SYGVKD. CDR3 loop: CAISGGDTEAFF. The CDR3, as DNA: TGTGCCATCAGTGGCGGGGACACTGAAGCTTTCTTT.

The V gene is TRBV11-1, the J gene TRBJ2-7, with unresolved D. Between the trimmed V and J ends, which lost 4 bases and 6 bases, there was a span of 10 bases. The CDR3 is 12 residues long. Germline CDR1 and CDR2: SGHAT and FQDESV (reference sequence). This CDR3 reads CASSSVAPEQYF. DNA for the CDR3: TGTGCCAGCAGCTCTGTCGCGCCCGAGCAGTACTTC. Supplemented by reference TRBV11-1 and TRBJ2-7, the full variable domain reads EAEVAQSPRYKITEKSQAVAFWCDPISGHATLYWYRQILGQGPELLVQFQDESVVDDSQLPKDRFSAERLKGVDSTLKIQPAELGDSAMYLCASSSVAPEQYFGPGTRLTVT.

The chain employs TRBV14 and TRBJ1-2, with D possibly TRBD1 on 6 matching bases. Germline lookup yields CDR1 SGHDN and CDR2 FVKESK. The length of the CDR3 is 12 residues. Between the trimmed V and J ends, which lost 4 bases and 7 bases, there was a span of 10 bases. CDR3 residues: CASSPQGSGYTF. CDR3 coding DNA: TGTGCCAGCAGCCCCCAGGGGAGTGGCTACACCTTC.

The chain links TRBV4-3 to TRBJ2-3, with TRBD2 matching 8 bases. Germline lookup yields CDR1 LGHNA and CDR2 YSLEER. The CDR3 loop spans 16 amino acids. Trimming at V came to 0 bases and at J to 3 bases, leaving 5 bases not matched to a gene. CDR3: CASSQDTGGTTDTQYF. The CDR3 DNA sequence: TGCGCCAGCAGCCAAGATACGGGGGGGACGACAGATACGCAGTATTTT.

The chain carries TRBV19 and TRBJ1-2; TRBD1 might be the D (6 bases). V lost 9 bases and J lost 5, with 13 bases in between. In germline, CDR1 is LNHDA, CDR2 SQIVND (reference sequence). This CDR3 is 12 amino acids long. The CDR3 is CASTGTDYGYTF. CDR3 coding DNA: TGTGCCAGCACAGGGACGGATTATGGCTACACCTTC.

J is TRBJ1-2 and V is TRBV7-2, with 9 bases that match TRBD1. This CDR3 spans 18 amino acids. The V gene end was trimmed by 5 bases and the J gene end by 5 bases; junction bases not matched to a gene: 18. CDR1 is SGHTA, CDR2 FQGNSA, per germline. DNA for the CDR3: TGTGCCAGCAGCCGCAGGGGGGACAGGGATGGAAGTGGGTATGGCTACACCTTC. Protein sequence: CASSRRGDRDGSGYGYTF. Complete variable domain (other parts from reference TRBV7-2 and TRBJ1-2): GAGVSQSPSNKVTEKGKDVELRCDPISGHTALYWYRQSLGQGLEFLIYFQGNSAPDKSGLPSDRFSAERTGGSVSTLTIQRTQQEDSAVYLCASSRRGDRDGSGYGYTFGSGTRLTVV.

The chain has TRBV7-8 and TRBJ1-5; tentative D call: TRBD1 (6 bases). The CDR3 has 16 amino acids. The germline V and J ends were trimmed by 1 base and 5 bases, with 15 bases remaining between them. Germline lookup yields CDR1 SGHVS and CDR2 FQNEAQ. CDR3 sequence (DNA): TGTGCCAGCAGCTTAGGTCCAGGGGACGGGTATCAGCCCCAGCATTTT. Amino acid sequence: CASSLGPGDGYQPQHF.

V usage is TRBV10-2 and J usage is TRBJ1-4; TRBD1 agrees at 7 bases. CDR1 and CDR2 (germline): WSHSY, SAAADI. Trimming removed 8 bases from V and 7 bases from J; junction bases left unmatched: 10. The CDR3 is made up of 14 amino acids. The CDR3 DNA follows: TGCGCCAGCTCACAGGGGTGGGGTGCTGAAAAACTGTTTTTT. This encodes CASSQGWGAEKLFF.

In this sample, this clone turned up once. This sequence joins TRBV7-9 and TRBJ1-2; D not certain. Germline V lookup: CDR1 SEHNR, CDR2 FQNEAQ (reference sequence). The germline V and J ends were trimmed by 5 bases and 0 bases, with 4 bases remaining between them. CDR3 length: 12 amino acids. The CDR3 region is CASSPSNYGYTF. The DNA of the CDR3 is TGTGCCAGCAGCCCATCTAACTATGGCTACACCTTC.

V usage is TRBV19 and J usage is TRBJ1-4, with TRBD1 as a possible D gene (5 bases). The length of the CDR3 is 15 residues. The ends were cut back, 1 base at V and 0 bases at J, with 6 bases in the middle. Germline V gene data show CDR1 as LNHDA and CDR2 as SQIVND (reference sequence). CDR3 nucleotide sequence: TGTGCCAGTAGTATAGTAGGGGCAACTAATGAAAAACTGTTTTTT. Protein product: CASSIVGATNEKLFF.

In regard to this clone: A much larger clone differs from this one at a single base, so this may be a read error. Different DNA sequences within this sample yield the same CDR3. The V call is TRBV6-2 or TRBV6-3, the J call TRBJ2-7; 9 nucleotides line up with TRBD1. This CDR3 region has 19 residues. Germline assignment: CDR1 MNHEY and CDR2 SVGEGT. The CDR3 region is CASSSGGEEGQGAIYEQYF. The CDR3 DNA is TGTGCCAGCAGTTCAGGGGGAGAGGAGGGACAGGGAGCGATCTACGAGCAATACTTC.

The chain links TRBV5-4 to TRBJ2-1; 8 bases are shared with TRBD2. The CDR3 totals 16 residues. Germline loops: CDR1 SGHNT, CDR2 YYREEE (reference sequence). V was pared by 1 base and J by 6 bases, with 9 bases of the junction left unmatched. The chain's CDR3 is CASSLNRAGGRNEQFF. CDR3 in DNA: TGTGCCAGCAGCTTGAATCGGGCGGGAGGACGCAATGAGCAGTTCTTC. Based on the CDR3 plus reference TRBV5-4 and TRBJ2-1, the full variable domain is ETGVTQSPTHLIKTRGQQVTLRCSSQSGHNTVSWYQQALGQGPQFIFQYYREEENGRGNFPPRFSGLQFPNYSSELNVNALELDDSALYLCASSLNRAGGRNEQFFGPGTRLTVL.

The CDR3 reads CASSSFGGAVNTGELFF. CDR3 DNA: TGCGCCAGCAGCTCCTTCGGGGGGGCTGTCAACACCGGGGAGCTGTTTTTT. The chain is built from TRBV5-1 and TRBJ2-2; 8 bases are shared with TRBD2. CDR3 size: 17 residues. Germline V gene sequence: CDR1 SGHRS, CDR2 YFSETQ. V trimming: 3 bases; J trimming: 2 bases; junction bases outside the gene matches: 9.

The V gene is TRBV6-5, the J gene TRBJ2-7; 9 bases map to TRBD1. Trimming at V came to 6 bases and at J to 4 bases, leaving 13 bases not matched to a gene. Germline CDR1 reads MNHEY; CDR2 reads SVGAGI. The CDR3 has 16 amino acids. The CDR3 nucleotides are TGTGCCAGCAGCTACGCGCCGGGACAGGGAGGATACGAGCAGTACTTC. Amino acid sequence: CASSYAPGQGGYEQYF.

The chain couples TRBV7-3 to TRBJ2-5; 8 positions match TRBD1. CDR3 length: 15 residues. Germline V gives CDR1 SGHTA, CDR2 FQGTGA. Trimming took 5 bases from V and 2 from J; bases not matched to a gene: 7. The CDR3 sequence: CASSRLGQAQETQYF. The CDR3 nucleotides are TGTGCCAGCAGCCGATTGGGACAGGCACAAGAGACCCAGTACTTC.

The chain uses TRBV3-1 (or the pseudogene TRBV3-2) and TRBJ1-5; D is undetermined. Trimming removed 1 base from V and 3 bases from J, with 7 bases in between. Germline V gives CDR1 LGHDT, CDR2 YNNKEL (reference sequence). This CDR3 has 14 amino acids. CDR3 bases: TGTGCCAGCAGCCAAGGAGGAAACAATCAGCCCCAGCATTTT. This translates into CASSQGGNNQPQHF.

This chain uses TRBV5-1 with TRBJ1-1; D not resolved. CDR1 and CDR2 from the germline V gene are SGHRS and YFSETQ. Trimming took 3 bases from V and 7 from J, leaving 16 bases between them. The CDR3 has 14 residues. Here the CDR3 DNA reads TGCGCCAGCAGCTCCGGTGCGGGAGGCCGTGAAGCTTTCTTT. Protein product: CASSSGAGGREAFF.

This clone was seen many times. The chain recombines TRBV14 with TRBJ2-7; D is undetermined. V lost 1 base and J 2 bases, leaving 9 bases between the germline ends. The CDR3 runs 14 residues. CDR1 is SGHDN and CDR2 is FVKESK in the germline V gene. CDR3 nucleotide sequence: TGTGCCAGCAGCCAAGGGCAGTTACCCTACGAGCAGTACTTC. Translation gives CASSQGQLPYEQYF.

The chain joins TRBV5-6 to TRBJ1-4, with 8 bases fitting TRBD1. This CDR3 spans 16 amino acids. The germline gives CDR1 SGHDT, CDR2 YYEEEE. J gave up 6 bases and V 3 bases, and 10 bases lay outside the gene matches. CDR3 sequence reads: CASSSQRGTGDEKLFF. The CDR3 DNA reads as TGTGCCAGCAGCTCCCAGAGGGGGACAGGAGATGAAAAACTGTTTTTT.

This chain uses TRBV6-4 with TRBJ2-6; no firm D call. CDR3 length equals 16 residues. Germline CDR1 is MRHNA and CDR2 is SNTAGT. With 0 bases removed from V and 0 bases from J, the gap between germline ends came to 6 bases. CDR3 sequence: CASSDSTNSGANVLTF. CDR3 bases: TGTGCCAGCAGTGACTCGACAAACTCTGGGGCCAACGTCCTGACTTTC.

The gene calls are TRBV7-9 and TRBJ1-5; D uncertain. V was shortened by 0 bases and J by 1 base, with 7 bases between the two germline ends. CDR3 length: 15 residues. In germline, CDR1 is SEHNR, CDR2 FQNEAQ (reference sequence). The CDR3 DNA is TGTGCCAGCAGCTTAGCTGGAGGAAGCAATCAGCCCCAGCATTTT. This encodes CASSLAGGSNQPQHF.

The chain links TRBV6-4 to TRBJ2-3; 9 nucleotides line up with TRBD2. The CDR3 has 13 amino acids. From germline, CDR1 is MRHNA and CDR2 SNTAGT. Losses at the gene ends were 6 bases for V and 4 bases for J; bases not matched to a gene: 2. In DNA, the CDR3 is TGTGCCAGCAGGCGGGAGGGTCCAGATACGCAGTATTTT. Translated, it gives CASRREGPDTQYF.

The chain is built from TRBV6-5 and TRBJ2-3; D gene uncertain. This CDR3 region has 14 residues. V lost 7 bases to trimming and J lost 1 base, with 12 bases between them. CDR1 and CDR2 from the germline V gene are MNHEY and SVGAGI. In nucleotides, the CDR3 is TGTGCCAGCACCGCAAAACTGGGCACAGATACGCAGTATTTT. Protein sequence: CASTAKLGTDTQYF.

V gene TRBV2 combines with J gene TRBJ1-4; D not resolved. The CDR3 has 14 residues. Germline CDR1 reads SNHLY; CDR2 reads FYNNEI. V lost 4 bases, J lost 2 bases, and 8 bases lay in between. CDR3 nucleotides: TGTGCCAGCAGTGTTTATAGTACTAATGAAAAACTGTTTTTT. Amino acids: CASSVYSTNEKLFF. The full variable domain, completed using reference TRBV2 and TRBJ1-4, is EPEVTQTPSHQVTQMGQEVILRCVPISNHLYFYWYRQILGQKVEFLVSFYNNEISEKSEIFDDQFSVERPDGSNFTLKIRSTKLEDSAMYFCASSVYSTNEKLFFGSGTQLSVL.

This chain links TRBV11-2 with TRBJ1-1; D uncertain. V lost 10 bases and J lost 0, with 6 bases in between. The CDR3 sequence is 11 residues long. Germline-derived CDR1 and CDR2 are SGHAT and FQNNGV. CDR3 sequence reads: CAIHMNTEAFF. The CDR3 region has the DNA TGTGCCATCCACATGAACACTGAAGCTTTCTTT.